The 25 T cell receptor beta chains in this list originate from one sample, sequenced in a study of shared clonotypes between healthy human individuals (TCRdb year 2020). The library relied on the immunoSEQ multiplex PCR assay. Sourced from immuneACCESS, this table was stored by TCRdb with only in-frame sequences that have V and J called. A share of the clones is absent; for the studies checked, an unresolved V gene accounts for under half, and the remainder has no known explanation. In all, the sample holds 1.5 million to 2.5 million clones, and about 95% of those were seen once. The ten largest make up more than 0.95% of the sample. CD8 naive samples were CD45RO-negative cells positively selected for CCR7, giving a CD45RA+CCR7+ population that excluded TemRA cells. What was sequenced was naive CD8+ T cells sorted from blood. The cell subset or site label of this sample denotes: CD45RA+CCR7+. These receptors came from a man between 18 and 35 years old in good health.

J is TRBJ2-5 and V is TRBV6-5; 7 nucleotides match TRBD1. V shed 6 bases, J shed 5 bases, and the junction held 9 bases outside the gene matches. This CDR3 is built from 14 residues. Germline V gene data show CDR1 as MNHEY and CDR2 as SVGAGI. Written as DNA, the CDR3 is TGTGCCAGCAGATCAAACAGGGGCTGGGAGACCCAGTACTTC. Protein sequence: CASRSNRGWETQYF.

The chain recombines TRBV6-1 with TRBJ2-7; the D is unclear. Germline V gene sequence: CDR1 MNHNS, CDR2 SASEGT. This CDR3 has 13 amino acids. V was cut by 6 bases and J by 5 bases, with 14 bases left in between. CDR3 loop: CASRSPYYNEQYF. In DNA form, the CDR3 reads TGTGCCAGCAGATCCCCCTACTACAACGAGCAGTACTTC.

This chain joins TRBV4-1 and TRBJ2-3; no reliable D call. Trimming took off 4 bases at V and 0 bases at J, with 11 bases between the two ends. This CDR3 is 15 amino acids long. CDR1 and CDR2 from the germline V gene are MGHRA and YSYEKL. The CDR3 protein is CASSLGGASTDTQYF. The CDR3 region has the DNA TGCGCCAGCAGCCTGGGCGGTGCTAGCACAGATACGCAGTATTTT.

This rearrangement joins TRBV7-9 to TRBJ2-7; 8 bases match TRBD1. Germline V gives CDR1 SEHNR, CDR2 FQNEAQ (reference sequence). With V trimmed by 3 bases and J by 1 base, 8 bases remained unmatched. The CDR3 runs 16 residues. The CDR3 DNA reads as TGTGCCAGCAGCTTTACCTACGGACAGGGATCCTACGAGCAGTACTTC. The encoded protein is CASSFTYGQGSYEQYF.

This clone appeared a single time. The chain recombines TRBV2 with TRBJ2-1; either TRBD1 or TRBD2 may fit D (5 bases each). CDR3 length: 15 amino acids. The germline V gene encodes CDR1 SNHLY and CDR2 FYNNEI. Trimming pared 6 bases from V and 0 bases from J, leaving 12 bases between. CDR3 protein: CASSPEGPSYNEQFF. For the CDR3, the DNA is TGTGCCAGCAGCCCCGAGGGGCCCTCCTACAATGAGCAGTTCTTC. Filled out from reference TRBV2 and TRBJ2-1, the complete variable domain reads EPEVTQTPSHQVTQMGQEVILRCVPISNHLYFYWYRQILGQKVEFLVSFYNNEISEKSEIFDDQFSVERPDGSNFTLKIRSTKLEDSAMYFCASSPEGPSYNEQFFGPGTRLTVL.

The CDR3 nucleotides are TGTGCCAGCAGCCAAGATGATTGGGGACCGAACACTGAAGCTTTCTTT. This encodes CASSQDDWGPNTEAFF. V usage is TRBV14 and J usage is TRBJ1-1; a weak D match, TRBD1 (5 bases). V was trimmed by 0 bases and J by 1 base, leaving 12 bases between them. Germline V gene data show CDR1 as SGHDN and CDR2 as FVKESK. The CDR3 is made up of 16 amino acids.

The chain uses TRBV19 and TRBJ2-3, with 7 bases lining up with TRBD2. The CDR3 has 16 amino acids. V lost 5 bases to trimming and J lost 3 bases; unmatched junction nucleotides: 11. Germline CDR1 and CDR2: LNHDA and SQIVND (reference sequence). The CDR3 reads CASSGVASGGTDTQYF. The CDR3 DNA sequence: TGTGCCAGTAGTGGGGTTGCGTCGGGGGGTACAGATACGCAGTATTTT. Variable domain in full (rest from reference TRBV19 and TRBJ2-3): DGGITQSPKYLFRKEGQNVTLSCEQNLNHDAMYWYRQDPGQGLRLIYYSQIVNDFQKGDIAEGYSVSREKKESFPLTVTSAQKNPTAFYLCASSGVASGGTDTQYFGPGTRLTVL.

The chain uses TRBV5-8 and TRBJ1-2; D is perhaps TRBD1 (5 bases). This CDR3 is built from 15 residues. Germline CDR1 and CDR2: SGHTS and YDEGEE. Trimming took 2 bases from V and 2 from J, leaving 13 bases between them. The CDR3 bases are TGTGCCAGCAGCTTCTCGCAGGGAAGGAACTATGGCTACACCTTC. The encoded protein is CASSFSQGRNYGYTF. The full variable domain, its missing parts supplied by reference TRBV5-8 and TRBJ1-2, is EAGVTQSPTHLIKTRGQQATLRCSPISGHTSVYWYQQALGLGLQFLLWYDEGEERNRGNFPPRFSGRQFPNYSSELNVNALELEDSALYLCASSFSQGRNYGYTFGSGTRLTVV.

The V gene is TRBV5-4, the J gene TRBJ2-7; D remains unclear. This CDR3 contains 12 residues. Trimming left V 2 bases short and J 6 bases short, with 9 bases between. Germline assignment: CDR1 SGHNT and CDR2 YYREEE (reference sequence). The CDR3 coding sequence is TGTGCCAGCAGCTTACTTTTGGGCGAGCAGTACTTC. Translation gives CASSLLLGEQYF.

This clone was seen just once. V and J are TRBV7-2 and TRBJ2-7; TRBD2 matches 10 bases. With 5 bases clipped from V and 1 base from J, the junction kept 2 bases outside the gene matches. CDR3 size: 14 residues. CDR1 and CDR2 (germline): SGHTA, FQGNSA. The CDR3 region is CASSVSGRSYEQYF. In nucleotides, the CDR3 is TGTGCCAGCAGCGTTAGCGGGAGGTCCTACGAGCAGTACTTC.

This chain's CDR3 is CASRPRGGTGSDTQYF. The CDR3 nucleotides are TGTGCCAGCAGGCCCCGAGGGGGGACAGGGTCAGATACGCAGTATTTT. This sequence joins TRBV28 and TRBJ2-3, with TRBD1 matching over 9 bases. The CDR3 loop spans 16 amino acids. With 6 bases clipped from V and 4 bases from J, the junction kept 11 bases outside the gene matches. CDR1 is MDHEN, CDR2 SYDVKM, per germline.

The V and J genes are TRBV7-8 and TRBJ2-3; 7 positions match TRBD1. V gave up 1 base and J gave up 2 bases; unmatched junction bases: 3. Germline values: CDR1 SGHVS, CDR2 FQNEAQ. The length of the CDR3 is 15 residues. The CDR3 spells CASSLEGAFTDTQYF. In nucleotides, the CDR3 is TGTGCCAGCAGCTTAGAGGGGGCGTTCACAGATACGCAGTATTTT.

This clone was seen just once. The chain combines TRBV7-9 with TRBJ2-1; 10 bases agree with TRBD1. This CDR3 has 17 amino acids. Germline V gives CDR1 SEHNR, CDR2 FQNEAQ (reference sequence). With V trimmed by 3 bases and J by 2 bases, 7 bases remained unmatched. Here the CDR3 reads CASSFLAGTGAYNEQFF. Written as DNA, the CDR3 is TGTGCCAGCAGCTTTTTAGCGGGGACAGGGGCCTACAATGAGCAGTTCTTC.

This clone was counted a single time. This sequence joins TRBV5-1 and TRBJ2-3; D is uncertain. V dropped 4 bases and J dropped 6 bases, with 12 bases sitting between them. This CDR3 is 13 amino acids long. Germline-derived CDR1 and CDR2 are SGHRS and YFSETQ. CDR3 sequence (DNA): TGCGCCAGCAGCCCCCTAGGGCTCGATACGCAGTATTTT. Its translation is CASSPLGLDTQYF.

J is TRBJ2-4 and V is TRBV30; weak D call: TRBD2 (5 bases). Trimming shortened V by 4 bases and J by 1 base, and 14 bases separated the two germline ends. The CDR3 is 15 amino acids. CDR1 is GTSNPN and CDR2 is SVGIG in the germline V gene (reference sequence). CDR3 residues: CAWTYGPGAKNIQYF. In DNA, the CDR3 is TGTGCCTGGACCTATGGTCCGGGGGCCAAAAACATTCAGTACTTC. The entire variable domain, with the rest obtained from reference TRBV30 and TRBJ2-4, is as follows: SQTIHQWPATLVQPVGSPLSLECTVEGTSNPNLYWYRQAAGRGLQLLFYSVGIGQISSEVPQNLSASRPQDRQFILSSKKLLLSDSGFYLCAWTYGPGAKNIQYFGAGTRLSVL.

For this clone: Other DNA sequences from this sample encode an identical CDR3 as well. V and J are TRBV9 and TRBJ2-1; D perhaps matches TRBD2 (6 bases). The CDR3 sequence is 14 residues long. Germline CDR1 reads SGDLS; CDR2 reads YYNGEE. The germline V and J ends were trimmed by 4 bases and 1 base, with 9 bases remaining between them. The CDR3 sequence is CASSPGGSYNEQFF. The DNA for the CDR3 is TGTGCCAGCAGCCCTGGAGGGTCCTACAATGAGCAGTTCTTC. Filled out from reference TRBV9 and TRBJ2-1, the complete variable domain reads DSGVTQTPKHLITATGQRVTLRCSPRSGDLSVYWYQQSLDQGLQFLIQYYNGEERAKGNILERFSAQQFPDLHSELNLSSLELGDSALYFCASSPGGSYNEQFFGPGTRLTVL.

This clone was observed a few times. The chain employs TRBV4-3 and TRBJ1-6, with D uncertain. Germline lookup yields CDR1 LGHNA and CDR2 YSLEER. The CDR3 length is 15 residues. V gave up 0 bases and J gave up 7 bases, with 10 bases separating them. The CDR3 sequence: CASSQDLVSNSPLHF. DNA for the CDR3: TGCGCCAGCAGCCAAGATCTGGTGTCCAATTCACCCCTCCACTTT.

V is TRBV7-3 and J is TRBJ2-3; D is perhaps TRBD1 (5 bases). Germline assignment: CDR1 SGHTA and CDR2 FQGTGA. The ends were cut back, 1 base at V and 4 bases at J, with 15 bases in the middle. The CDR3 contains 16 residues. CDR3 coding DNA: TGTGCCAGCAGCTTAATCCCTCGACAGAGTCCAGATACGCAGTATTTT. Protein: CASSLIPRQSPDTQYF.

As to this clone: Other DNA sequences in the same sample also yield this CDR3. The gene calls are TRBV27 and TRBJ2-7, with TRBD1 matching 8 bases. The germline gives CDR1 MNHEY, CDR2 SMNVEV (reference sequence). The CDR3 extends over 13 amino acids. The J segment lost 3 bases and the V segment lost 5 bases, leaving 3 bases of the junction unmatched. CDR3 DNA: TGTGCCAGCAGTGGACAGGGCGTCTACGAGCAGTACTTC. This encodes CASSGQGVYEQYF.

This sequence joins TRBV5-6 and TRBJ2-7; no firm D call. Trimming pared 0 bases from V and 7 bases from J, leaving 11 bases between. The CDR3 extends over 13 amino acids. Germline lookup yields CDR1 SGHDT and CDR2 YYEEEE. This CDR3 is CASSLASQEEQYF. Written as DNA, the CDR3 is TGTGCCAGCAGCTTGGCCTCGCAAGAGGAGCAGTACTTC.

The genes are TRBV4-1 and TRBJ2-7, with 10 bases aligning to TRBD1. This CDR3 has 16 amino acids. Germline trimming cut 2 bases from V and 5 bases from J; bases unmatched to any gene: 9. Looked up from germline, CDR1 is MGHRA and CDR2 is YSYEKL. CDR3 coding DNA: TGCGCCAGCAGCCAACGGGGACAGGGGATTGGCGACGAGCAGTACTTC. Protein sequence: CASSQRGQGIGDEQYF.

V usage is TRBV27 and J usage is TRBJ1-5; D is unclear. This CDR3 region has 14 residues. Trimming removed 5 bases at V and 4 bases at J, with 12 bases between. The V gene's germline CDR1 is MNHEY and CDR2 SMNVEV (reference sequence). In DNA form, the CDR3 reads TGTGCCAGCAGTCCTCTATCGGGGAATCAGCCCCAGCATTTT. Protein product: CASSPLSGNQPQHF.

The V and J genes are TRBV27 and TRBJ2-7; 15 positions match TRBD2. Trimming at V came to 9 bases and at J to 6 bases, leaving 12 bases not matched to a gene. CDR1 and CDR2 from the germline V gene are MNHEY and SMNVEV (reference sequence). This CDR3 region has 16 residues. In DNA, the CDR3 is TGTGCCAGTTCTTACTGGGGACTAGCGGGAGGTCGCGAGCAGTACTTC. This translates into CASSYWGLAGGREQYF.

CDR3 sequence reads: CASSYWGWSSTGELFF. DNA for the CDR3: TGTGCCAGCAGTTACTGGGGGTGGAGTTCCACCGGGGAGCTGTTTTTT. The chain employs TRBV6-5 and TRBJ2-2; either TRBD1 or TRBD2 may fit D (5 bases each). Trimming removed 1 base at V and 4 bases at J, with 13 bases between. From germline, CDR1 is MNHEY and CDR2 SVGAGI. The CDR3 contains 16 residues.

The J gene is TRBJ1-5, the V gene TRBV28, with a possible D match to TRBD1 (5 bases). Germline CDR1 and CDR2: MDHEN and SYDVKM. The CDR3 extends over 15 amino acids. V lost 8 bases and J 1 base, leaving 15 bases between the germline ends. The CDR3, as DNA: TGTGCCAGCTCCGCGGGGGGAAAGAGCAATCAGCCCCAGCATTTT. Translation: CASSAGGKSNQPQHF.